The entry below describes one TCR beta chain. Its antigen is as yet unknown. These data come from a study of T cells in Graves' hyperthyroidism and ophthalmopathy. Whole-study results and caveats: Blood samples included most of the expanded thyroid clonotypes exceeding 0.001. A 13 V-J model separated ophthalmopathy from stable hyperthyroidism.

TCR beta CDR3 regions were amplified from RNA. An initial round of RT-PCR targeting the TCR CDR3 relied on the HTBI primer set. Each CDR3 protein gets one entry after TCRdb re-called the multiplex PCR reads with MiXCR. The data show 490,000 or so distinct CDR3 sequences, 40% to 50% seen once. Sequencing was done on a sample of peripheral blood or thyroid tissue (not recorded which). The source of this sequence is an adult woman with Graves' disease, either hyperthyroidism or ophthalmopathy (not recorded which).

Here the CDR3 reads CSATVSPGELFF. Written as DNA, the CDR3 is TGCAGTGCCACTGTGTCACCCGGGGAGCTGTTTTTT. The rearrangement uses TRBV20-1 and TRBJ2-2; D is undetermined. The CDR3 totals 12 residues. The germline V and J ends were trimmed by 6 bases and 6 bases, with 11 bases remaining between them. Germline CDR1 reads DFQATT; CDR2 reads SNEGSKA (reference sequence).